These T cell receptor beta chains were read from a single sample in a study of blood T cell repertoires in COVID-19. Assay used: immunoSEQ multiplex PCR; TCRdb lists only in-frame clones, some missing. The sample includes over 85,000 clones, around four fifths of them seen just once. The specimen sequenced was peripheral blood. Every receptor here comes from a man aged 50-60 years with acute or convalescent COVID-19. The CDR3 runs from the conserved cysteine through the conserved F or W. The order of the fields is clone size, V gene, CDR3 length, J gene, D gene, CDR3 protein, CDR3 DNA. D genes are given only for firm matches. A clone size is listed for some rows: how often the clone was seen (once, few, many), or a class if it is expanded.

clone size: -; V gene: TRBV9; CDR3 length: 15; J gene: TRBJ2-1; D gene: -; CDR3 protein: CASSVAAGTYNEQFF; CDR3 DNA: TGTGCCAGCAGCGTAGCGGCGGGGACCTACAATGAGCAGTTCTTC
clone size: -; V gene: TRBV29-1; CDR3 length: 13; J gene: TRBJ1-2; D gene: TRBD1; CDR3 protein: CSVSGGRYYGYTF; CDR3 DNA: TGCAGCGTTTCAGGGGGCAGGTACTATGGCTACACCTTC
clone size: -; V gene: TRBV6-1; CDR3 length: 16; J gene: TRBJ1-2; D gene: -; CDR3 protein: CASSGTKQGSNYGYTF; CDR3 DNA: TGTGCCAGCAGTGGTACCAAACAGGGTTCAAACTATGGCTACACCTTC
clone size: -; V gene: TRBV7-2; CDR3 length: 13; J gene: TRBJ1-2; D gene: -; CDR3 protein: CASSLGEADGYTF; CDR3 DNA: TGTGCCAGCAGCTTAGGGGAAGCGGATGGCTACACCTTC
clone size: -; V gene: TRBV15; CDR3 length: 15; J gene: TRBJ2-7; D gene: TRBD2; CDR3 protein: CATSRETSGHYEQYF; CDR3 DNA: TGTGCCACCAGCAGAGAGACTAGCGGGCACTACGAGCAGTACTTC
clone size: -; V gene: TRBV4-1; CDR3 length: 16; J gene: TRBJ2-7; D gene: TRBD1; CDR3 protein: CASSQGWDRGSNEQYF; CDR3 DNA: TGCGCCAGCAGCCAAGGTTGGGACAGGGGATCGAACGAGCAGTACTTC
clone size: -; V gene: TRBV7-3; CDR3 length: 14; J gene: TRBJ2-3; D gene: -; CDR3 protein: CASSLAGATDTQYF; CDR3 DNA: TGTGCCAGCAGCTTAGCTGGGGCCACAGATACGCAGTATTTT
clone size: -; V gene: TRBV14; CDR3 length: 12; J gene: TRBJ2-7; D gene: -; CDR3 protein: CASSQRIGEQYF; CDR3 DNA: TGTGCCAGCAGCCAACGCATCGGCGAGCAGTACTTC
clone size: -; V gene: TRBV25-1; CDR3 length: 15; J gene: TRBJ2-3; D gene: TRBD2; CDR3 protein: CASSTRGRGADTQYF; CDR3 DNA: TGTGCCAGCAGTACCCGCGGGAGGGGAGCAGATACGCAGTATTTT
clone size: -; V gene: TRBV2; CDR3 length: 16; J gene: TRBJ2-2; D gene: -; CDR3 protein: CASSRESLALSGELFF; CDR3 DNA: TGTGCCAGCAGTAGGGAAAGTCTAGCCCTATCCGGGGAGCTGTTTTTT
clone size: few; V gene: TRBV18; CDR3 length: 13; J gene: TRBJ1-1; D gene: -; CDR3 protein: CASSPPPGEDAFF; CDR3 DNA: TGTGCCAGCTCACCACCGCCCGGGGAGGATGCTTTCTTT
clone size: -; V gene: TRBV28; CDR3 length: 16; J gene: TRBJ1-6; D gene: -; CDR3 protein: CASSFGGEIRNSPLHF; CDR3 DNA: TGTGCCAGCAGTTTCGGAGGGGAGATAAGGAATTCACCCCTCCACTTT
clone size: -; V gene: TRBV11-2; CDR3 length: 16; J gene: TRBJ2-1; D gene: -; CDR3 protein: CASSPQVGGEYNEQFF; CDR3 DNA: TGTGCCAGCAGCCCCCAAGTAGGAGGGGAATACAATGAGCAGTTCTTC
clone size: -; V gene: TRBV7-2; CDR3 length: 14; J gene: TRBJ1-3; D gene: -; CDR3 protein: CASSVQGSGNTIYF; CDR3 DNA: TGTGCCAGCAGCGTACAGGGCTCTGGAAACACCATATATTTT
clone size: -; V gene: TRBV6-2/TRBV6-3; CDR3 length: 15; J gene: TRBJ2-7; D gene: -; CDR3 protein: CASSYFEGAPYEQYF; CDR3 DNA: TGTGCCAGCAGTTACTTTGAGGGAGCACCCTACGAGCAGTACTTC
clone size: -; V gene: TRBV11-3; CDR3 length: 14; J gene: TRBJ2-7; D gene: -; CDR3 protein: CASSLGRGTYEQYF; CDR3 DNA: TGTGCCAGCAGCTTAGGGCGGGGTACCTACGAGCAGTACTTC
clone size: large; V gene: TRBV13; CDR3 length: 16; J gene: TRBJ1-1; D gene: -; CDR3 protein: CASSLRGSGRNTEAFF; CDR3 DNA: TGTGCCAGCAGCTTGAGGGGGAGTGGCAGAAACACTGAAGCTTTCTTT
clone size: few; V gene: TRBV4-3; CDR3 length: 15; J gene: TRBJ2-4; D gene: -; CDR3 protein: CASSLVWASENIQYF; CDR3 DNA: TGCGCCAGCAGCCTCGTTTGGGCTTCCGAAAACATTCAGTACTTC
clone size: -; V gene: TRBV27; CDR3 length: 12; J gene: TRBJ2-1; D gene: -; CDR3 protein: CASSPAGDEQFF; CDR3 DNA: TGTGCCAGCAGTCCCGCAGGGGATGAGCAGTTCTTC
clone size: -; V gene: TRBV24-1; CDR3 length: 16; J gene: TRBJ2-3; D gene: TRBD1; CDR3 protein: CATSDWDTGGGDTQYF; CDR3 DNA: TGTGCCACCAGTGATTGGGATACAGGGGGTGGAGATACGCAGTATTTT
clone size: -; V gene: TRBV11-2; CDR3 length: 15; J gene: TRBJ2-7; D gene: TRBD1; CDR3 protein: CASSLGTGDFYEQYF; CDR3 DNA: TGTGCCAGCAGCTTAGGGACAGGGGACTTCTACGAGCAGTACTTC
clone size: few; V gene: TRBV6-2/TRBV6-3; CDR3 length: 18; J gene: TRBJ2-1; D gene: TRBD1; CDR3 protein: CASSYLLTGTYSYNEQFF; CDR3 DNA: TGTGCCAGCAGTTACTTATTGACAGGGACCTATTCCTACAATGAGCAGTTCTTC
clone size: -; V gene: TRBV7-8; CDR3 length: 13; J gene: TRBJ1-2; D gene: -; CDR3 protein: CASSLGVRDGYTF; CDR3 DNA: TGTGCCAGCAGCTTAGGAGTCCGGGATGGCTACACCTTC
clone size: once; V gene: TRBV11-3; CDR3 length: 13; J gene: TRBJ2-7; D gene: -; CDR3 protein: CASSSSGAYEQYF; CDR3 DNA: TGTGCCAGCAGCTCCTCCGGGGCCTACGAGCAGTACTTC
clone size: -; V gene: TRBV27; CDR3 length: 12; J gene: TRBJ2-1; D gene: TRBD1; CDR3 protein: CASKQGADEQFF; CDR3 DNA: TGTGCCAGCAAACAGGGGGCTGATGAGCAGTTCTTC
clone size: -; V gene: TRBV7-2; CDR3 length: 16; J gene: TRBJ2-5; D gene: TRBD2; CDR3 protein: CASSLGFGGGQETQYF; CDR3 DNA: TGTGCCAGCAGCTTAGGGTTCGGGGGGGGCCAAGAGACCCAGTACTTC
clone size: -; V gene: TRBV30; CDR3 length: 14; J gene: TRBJ2-3; D gene: -; CDR3 protein: CAWSLSGSTDTQYF; CDR3 DNA: TGTGCCTGGAGTTTGAGCGGGAGCACAGATACGCAGTATTTT
clone size: -; V gene: TRBV3-1/TRBV3-2; CDR3 length: 15; J gene: TRBJ2-7; D gene: TRBD1; CDR3 protein: CASSQDRDREHEQYF; CDR3 DNA: TGTGCCAGCAGCCAAGATCGAGACAGGGAGCACGAGCAGTACTTC
clone size: few; V gene: TRBV15; CDR3 length: 19; J gene: TRBJ2-7; D gene: TRBD1; CDR3 protein: CATSRGWASGTGSPYEQYF; CDR3 DNA: TGTGCCACCAGCAGAGGGTGGGCTTCCGGGACAGGGAGCCCCTACGAGCAGTACTTC
clone size: -; V gene: TRBV11-3; CDR3 length: 14; J gene: TRBJ2-1; D gene: -; CDR3 protein: CASSLGAGSNEQFF; CDR3 DNA: TGTGCCAGCAGCTTAGGAGCAGGTTCAAATGAGCAGTTCTTC
clone size: few; V gene: TRBV19; CDR3 length: 15; J gene: TRBJ2-6; D gene: -; CDR3 protein: CASSILVSGANVLTF; CDR3 DNA: TGTGCCAGTAGTATACTAGTATCTGGGGCCAACGTCCTGACTTTC
clone size: -; V gene: TRBV5-1; CDR3 length: 15; J gene: TRBJ1-2; D gene: -; CDR3 protein: CASSFTGTGTSGYTF; CDR3 DNA: TGCGCCAGCAGCTTCACGGGCACAGGGACCAGTGGCTACACCTTC
clone size: few; V gene: TRBV6-4; CDR3 length: 14; J gene: TRBJ2-3; D gene: TRBD2; CDR3 protein: CASSGTSGTDTQYF; CDR3 DNA: TGTGCCAGCAGTGGGACTAGCGGCACAGATACGCAGTATTTT
clone size: -; V gene: TRBV28; CDR3 length: 14; J gene: TRBJ2-5; D gene: TRBD1; CDR3 protein: CASSLQGAKETQYF; CDR3 DNA: TGTGCCAGCAGTTTACAGGGGGCTAAAGAGACCCAGTACTTC
clone size: -; V gene: TRBV19; CDR3 length: 15; J gene: TRBJ1-1; D gene: TRBD1; CDR3 protein: CASSILDRVGTEAFF; CDR3 DNA: TGTGCCAGTAGTATCCTAGACAGGGTAGGCACTGAAGCTTTCTTT
clone size: -; V gene: TRBV25-1; CDR3 length: 14; J gene: TRBJ2-7; D gene: TRBD2; CDR3 protein: CASSPGLGIYEQYF; CDR3 DNA: TGTGCCAGCTCCCCCGGACTAGGTATCTACGAGCAGTACTTC
clone size: -; V gene: TRBV5-4; CDR3 length: 14; J gene: TRBJ2-5; D gene: TRBD1; CDR3 protein: CASSLGQGQETQYF; CDR3 DNA: TGTGCCAGCAGCTTGGGACAGGGTCAAGAGACCCAGTACTTC
clone size: -; V gene: TRBV3-1/TRBV3-2; CDR3 length: 16; J gene: TRBJ2-2; D gene: -; CDR3 protein: CASSQEPSANTGELFF; CDR3 DNA: TGTGCCAGCAGCCAAGAGCCTAGCGCGAACACCGGGGAGCTGTTTTTT
clone size: -; V gene: TRBV27; CDR3 length: 16; J gene: TRBJ2-2; D gene: -; CDR3 protein: CASSLFSGGDTGELFF; CDR3 DNA: TGTGCCAGCAGTTTATTTTCGGGGGGCGACACCGGGGAGCTGTTTTTT
clone size: -; V gene: TRBV5-6; CDR3 length: 15; J gene: TRBJ2-1; D gene: TRBD1; CDR3 protein: CASSLRQGTYNEQFF; CDR3 DNA: TGTGCCAGCAGCCTAAGACAGGGTACGTACAATGAGCAGTTCTTC
clone size: few; V gene: TRBV3-1/TRBV3-2; CDR3 length: 13; J gene: TRBJ1-2; D gene: TRBD1; CDR3 protein: CASRDTGGNGYTF; CDR3 DNA: TGTGCCAGCAGGGATACAGGGGGCAATGGCTACACCTTC